This T cell receptor beta chain was obtained from a study of blood T cells in healthy people across ages. Whole-study findings and limits: Because donor CMV status was unknown, expanded clonotype changes were possibly confounded. Per million T cells, TCR beta diversity dropped about linearly as age rose. Greater diversity and more naive CD4+ cells were seen in long-lived donors than in aged donors.

The total RNA that was extracted per sample amounted to at least 6 micrograms. Trimming removed 6 bases at V and 2 bases at J, with 17 bases between. Germline CDR1 reads MNHEY; CDR2 reads SVGAGI. The CDR3 has 16 amino acids. Combining a sample-barcoded 5' primer with a J-beta primer mix, a second PCR ran for about 6 to 11 cycles. TCRdb reprocessed the 5' RACE reads with MiXCR, giving one entry per CDR3 protein. The table includes some 1.8 million distinct CDR3 sequences, approximately 40% detected once. A remark on this clonotype: Its antigen is not known.

V and J are TRBV6-5 and TRBJ1-5; TRBD1 might be the D (6 bases). Sequenced material: blood. The TCR was taken from a human donor in good health. CDR3 region: CASSPEGGLGNQPQHF. The DNA of the CDR3 is TGTGCCAGCAGCCCTGAGGGGGGCCTGGGCAATCAGCCCCAGCATTTT.